These 9 T cell receptor beta chains came from one sample sequenced in a study of OX40 agonist ivuxolimab in advanced cancers. The repertoire was sequenced with immunoSEQ multiplex PCR; TCRdb's copy has only in-frame clones and lacks some. The data contain about 26,000 clones, about four fifths of them singletons. This specimen consisted of CD4+ or CD8+ T cells sorted from blood, obtained in a trial of the OX40 agonist ivuxolimab. These TCRs come from an adult with an advanced solid tumor such as melanoma, head and neck, liver or kidney cancer.

A single count supports this clone. The chain uses TRBV19 and TRBJ1-5; TRBD1 matches 9 bases. The CDR3 runs 15 residues. V lost 3 bases and J lost 4; bases outside the gene matches: 4. Germline-derived CDR1 and CDR2 are LNHDA and SQIVND (reference sequence). The CDR3 loop reads CASSMLTGGNQPQHF. CDR3 nucleotide sequence: TGTGCCAGTAGTATGTTGACAGGGGGGAATCAGCCCCAGCATTTT.

V is TRBV4-1 and J is TRBJ2-2; TRBD1 or TRBD2 may be the D gene (6 bases each). The CDR3 spans 16 residues. V dropped 4 bases and J dropped 4 bases, with 16 bases sitting between them. The V gene's germline CDR1 is MGHRA and CDR2 YSYEKL. The CDR3 DNA is TGCGCCAGCAGCCGCACCCCGGGGGCCTCCACCGGGGAGCTGTTTTTT. Translating it yields CASSRTPGASTGELFF.

This chain uses TRBV27 with TRBJ1-4, with D possibly matching TRBD1 (5 bases). Trimming removed 5 bases at V and 4 bases at J, with 14 bases between. Per the germline V gene, CDR1 is MNHEY and CDR2 is SMNVEV (reference sequence). CDR3 length: 15 residues. The CDR3 is CASSPGAWSNEKLFF. The CDR3 nucleotides read TGTGCCAGCAGTCCCGGGGCATGGAGTAATGAAAAACTGTTTTTT.

This chain links TRBV16 with TRBJ2-1, with D possibly TRBD2 on 5 matching bases. CDR1 is KGHSY and CDR2 is FQNENV in the germline V gene. V lost 9 bases and J lost 6, with 24 bases in between. The CDR3 contains 16 residues. The CDR3 DNA reads TGTGCCAGTCATCTGTCGGACTCCAATCGGCGCAATGAGCAGTTCTTC. It yields the protein CASHLSDSNRRNEQFF.

This clone was seen a few times. The chain carries TRBV7-9 and TRBJ1-6, with D uncertain. The CDR3 runs 13 residues. Per germline, CDR1 SEHNR and CDR2 FQNEAQ (reference sequence). V was cut by 5 bases and J by 4 bases, with 6 bases left in between. CDR3 nucleotides: TGTGCCAGCAGCGGGTCTTATAATTCACCCCTCCACTTT. This codes for CASSGSYNSPLHF. Complete variable domain (other parts from reference TRBV7-9 and TRBJ1-6): DTGVSQNPRHKITKRGQNVTFRCDPISEHNRLYWYRQTLGQGPEFLTYFQNEAQLEKSRLLSDRFSAERPKGSFSTLEIQRTEQGDSAMYLCASSGSYNSPLHFGNGTRLTVT.

The gene calls are TRBV2 and TRBJ2-4; 7 bases agree with TRBD1. The CDR3 covers 14 residues. Per germline, CDR1 SNHLY and CDR2 FYNNEI. Germline trimming cut 6 bases from V and 2 bases from J; bases unmatched to any gene: 4. The CDR3 nucleotides are TGTGCCAGCAGCCAACAGGGGTCCAAAAACATTCAGTACTTC. It yields the protein CASSQQGSKNIQYF.

The gene calls are TRBV4-1 and TRBJ2-1, with D perhaps TRBD1 or TRBD2 (6 bases each). Trimming shortened V by 1 base and J by 8 bases, and 15 bases separated the two germline ends. The CDR3 is 15 amino acids. The germline CDR1 and CDR2 sequences are MGHRA and YSYEKL. The CDR3 loop reads CASSQGGGPVYEQFF. The DNA of the CDR3 is TGCGCCAGCAGCCAAGGTGGGGGGCCGGTCTATGAGCAGTTCTTC.

This clone was observed a few times. This sequence joins TRBV4-1 and TRBJ1-1, with a weak D call TRBD1 (5 bases). Germline V gene lookup returns CDR1 MGHRA and CDR2 YSYEKL. This CDR3 comprises 16 residues. V lost 1 base, J lost 0 bases, and 12 bases lay in between. DNA for the CDR3: TGCGCCAGCAGCCAAGGCTCGGGACGGTTGAACACTGAAGCTTTCTTT. Its translation: CASSQGSGRLNTEAFF.

The chain uses TRBV11-2 and TRBJ2-1; D is unclear. Germline loops: CDR1 SGHAT, CDR2 FQNNGV. The CDR3 is made up of 12 amino acids. Trimming cost V 0 bases and J 5 bases, with 2 bases left between them. The CDR3 region has the DNA TGTGCCAGCAGCTTAGACCACAATGAGCAGTTCTTC. As protein: CASSLDHNEQFF.